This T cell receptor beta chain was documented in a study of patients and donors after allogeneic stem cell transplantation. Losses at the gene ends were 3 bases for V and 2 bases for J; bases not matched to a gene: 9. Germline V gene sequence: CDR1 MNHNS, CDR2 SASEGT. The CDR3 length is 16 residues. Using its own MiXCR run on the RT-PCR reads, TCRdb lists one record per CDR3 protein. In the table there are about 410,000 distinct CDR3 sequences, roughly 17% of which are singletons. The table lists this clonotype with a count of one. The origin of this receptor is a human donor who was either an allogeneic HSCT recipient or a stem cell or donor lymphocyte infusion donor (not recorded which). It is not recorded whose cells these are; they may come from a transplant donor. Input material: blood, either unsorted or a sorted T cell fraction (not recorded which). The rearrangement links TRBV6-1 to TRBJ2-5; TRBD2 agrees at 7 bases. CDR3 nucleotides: TGTGCCAGCAGTGATGATCAGCGGGGAGTACAAGAGACCCAGTACTTC. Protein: CASSDDQRGVQETQYF.